These T cell receptor beta chains were read from a single sample in a study of CD8 T cells in ankylosing spondylitis. TCRdb called the 5' RACE reads again in MiXCR, with one record for every CDR3 protein. The sample carries approximately 520,000 distinct CDR3 sequences, less than 6% recorded once. Sequencing was done on a sample of blood, either unsorted or a sorted T cell fraction (not recorded which). The receptors originated from a male donor with ankylosing spondylitis. The CDR3 runs from the conserved cysteine through the conserved F or W. A D gene is named only where the DNA matches it firmly. The size of a clone is reported for some rows only, either as once, few or many, or as a class for expanded clones.

j_call v_call clone_size d_call cdr3_nt cdr3_aa
TRBJ1-1 TRBV27 many TRBD1 TGTGCCAGCAGGGAGGGACAGGGAGACTTCTACACTGAAGCTTTCTTT CASREGQGDFYTEAFF
TRBJ1-6 TRBV28 many . TGTGCCAGCAGTTACCTGAATTCTTCACCCCTCCACTTT CASSYLNSSPLHF
TRBJ2-3 TRBV7-2 few TRBD2 TGTGCCAGCAGCCCTCTAGCGGGGGGGCTTTCAGATACGCAGTATTTT CASSPLAGGLSDTQYF
TRBJ1-2 TRBV15 many . TGTGCCACCAGCAGAGATTCAGGCTATGGCTACACCTTC CATSRDSGYGYTF
TRBJ2-3 TRBV25-1 many . TGTGCCAGCAGTGAATTTAGGGGGGCCGGCACAGATACGCAGTATTTT CASSEFRGAGTDTQYF
TRBJ2-7 TRBV28 . . TGTGCCAGCAGCCGCTCAGGGGCCTACGAGCAGTACTTC CASSRSGAYEQYF
TRBJ1-3 TRBV6-1 . TRBD1 TGTGCCAGCAGCCACCGTAGGGGGCACAGCTCTGGAAACACCATATATTTT CASSHRRGHSSGNTIYF
TRBJ2-7 TRBV28 many TRBD2 TGTGCCACACGGTCTAGCGGACCCTACGAGCAGTACTTC CATRSSGPYEQYF
TRBJ2-2 TRBV6-5 many TRBD1 TGTGCCAGCAGTTCCCCGACAGGGGGGGACACCGGGGAGCTGTTTTTT CASSSPTGGDTGELFF
TRBJ1-1 TRBV7-2 few TRBD1 TGTGCCAGCAGCCCGGGCGGGGACAGGGACACTGAAGCTTTCTTT CASSPGGDRDTEAFF
TRBJ2-7 TRBV18 . TRBD1 TGTGCCAGCTCACCGACAGGGACGGACTACGAGCAGTACTTC CASSPTGTDYEQYF
TRBJ2-1 TRBV23-1 many . TGCGCCAGCAGTCAATCAATGAGGAGGGACAAGGTCTTCTCCTACAATGAGCAGTTCTTC CASSQSMRRDKVFSYNEQFF
TRBJ1-4 TRBV7-2 many . TGTGCCAGCAGCCTAAGCACACCAACTAATGAAAAACTGTTTTTT CASSLSTPTNEKLFF
TRBJ2-7 TRBV7-7 many . TGTGCTAGCAGCTCCGGACCTTTCCCTCACTACGAGCAGTACTTC CASSSGPFPHYEQYF
TRBJ1-3 TRBV5-1 many . TGCGCCAGCAGCTTGGATGGTCCGGGCAACTCTGGAAACACCATATATTTT CASSLDGPGNSGNTIYF
TRBJ2-1 TRBV20-1 few TRBD2 TGCAGTGCTAGAGTTGCGGGGGGGCGGGGCAATGAGCAGTTCTTC CSARVAGGRGNEQFF
TRBJ2-5 TRBV20-1 many . TGCAGTGCTATGCGGGGCGGGGCTGGTGAGACCCAGTACTTC CSAMRGGAGETQYF
TRBJ2-3 TRBV7-8 many . TGTGCCAGCAGCCTACAAAGGTCGAGGGAGGGGGGGACAGATACGCAGTATTTT CASSLQRSREGGTDTQYF
TRBJ2-3 TRBV6-5 . . TGTGCCAGCAGTTACTCGAATCTCAGGGACTGGGATACGCAGTATTTT CASSYSNLRDWDTQYF
TRBJ2-2 TRBV6-1 many . TGTGCCAGCAGTCGACGGGACACTGGGTCCCTCGGGGAGCTGTTTTTT CASSRRDTGSLGELFF
TRBJ1-1 TRBV9 many . TGTGCCAGCAGCCCCCGCCGCGGGGTGAACACTGAAGCTTTCTTT CASSPRRGVNTEAFF
TRBJ2-1 TRBV15 . . TGTGCCACCCTCCGCCCCACTAGCCCGGAGGACAATGAGCAGTTCTTC CATLRPTSPEDNEQFF
TRBJ2-5 TRBV6-1 many . TGTGCCAGCAGGACTGATGTGGGCCACCGGAGAGAGACCCAGTACTTC CASRTDVGHRRETQYF
TRBJ2-1 TRBV20-1 . . TGCAGTGCTAGAGATTCCCGGGGCGGGGCGAGCTCCTACAATGAGCAGTTCTTC CSARDSRGGASSYNEQFF
TRBJ2-2 TRBV5-6 many TRBD2 TGTGCCAGCAGCCCGACTAGCGGACCTGATAGTGTAAACACCGGGGAGCTGTTTTTT CASSPTSGPDSVNTGELFF
TRBJ2-7 TRBV4-1 many TRBD1 TGCGCCAGCAGCCAAGGTCGTCTAGGGGGCCCCGAGCAGTACTTC CASSQGRLGGPEQYF
TRBJ2-3 TRBV27 . . TGTGCCAGCAGACTAGGGCCTAGCACAGATACGCAGTATTTT CASRLGPSTDTQYF
TRBJ1-1 TRBV6-1 many TRBD1 TGTGCCAGCACTCTAACAGGGGGCGGCACTGAAGCTTTCTTT CASTLTGGGTEAFF
TRBJ2-7 TRBV7-2 many TRBD2 TGTGCCAGCAGCTCCGGACTAGCGGACAATTACGAGCAGTACTTC CASSSGLADNYEQYF
TRBJ2-5 TRBV20-1 once TRBD1 TGCAGTGGGGGACAGGCTCCGGGCTTTGGCCAGTACTTC CSGGQAPGFGQYF
TRBJ2-5 TRBV6-4 . . TGTGCCAGCACAAAGGAGACCCAGTACTTC CASTKETQYF